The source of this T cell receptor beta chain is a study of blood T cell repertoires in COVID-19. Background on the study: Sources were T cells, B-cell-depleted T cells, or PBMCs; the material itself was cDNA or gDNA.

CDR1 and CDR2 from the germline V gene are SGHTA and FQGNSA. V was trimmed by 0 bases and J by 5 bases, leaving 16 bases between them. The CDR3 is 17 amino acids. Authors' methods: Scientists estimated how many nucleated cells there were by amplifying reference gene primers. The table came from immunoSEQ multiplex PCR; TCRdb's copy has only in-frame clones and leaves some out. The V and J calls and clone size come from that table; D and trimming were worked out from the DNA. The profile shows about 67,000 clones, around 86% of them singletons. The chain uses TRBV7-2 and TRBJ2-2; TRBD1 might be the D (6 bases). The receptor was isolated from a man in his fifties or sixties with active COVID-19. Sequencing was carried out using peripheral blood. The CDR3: CASSLALGQGTTGELFF. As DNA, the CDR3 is TGTGCCAGCAGCTTAGCTTTGGGTCAGGGGACAACCGGGGAGCTGTTTTTT.